This T cell receptor beta chain was documented in a study of shared clonotypes between healthy human individuals. On the study more broadly: Aged between 18 and 49, the donors were a couple of women and three men. Study outcomes and limitations: Larger estimated richness was generally recorded for naive subsets relative to memory subsets. Sampling was confined to blood; repertoires within tissues likely differ. Clonotypes which were not shared had lower generation probabilities than clonotypes that all four donors shared.

Libraries were prepared by immunoSEQ multiplex PCR; TCRdb keeps only in-frame clonotypes and omits some of them. Of approximately 2,300,000 clones listed, 85% to 95% were seen once; the top ten hold around 0.38%. Deletions cut 4 bases from V and 4 bases from J, with 10 bases between. Looked up from germline, CDR1 is KGHSH and CDR2 is LQKENI. The CDR3 consists of 13 residues. About this clone itself: Its antigen is as yet unknown. Other DNA sequences in the sample encode the same CDR3.

The receptor was isolated from a man between 18 and 29 years old in good health. Some clones in this sample may be carry-over from other donors' samples. The specimen sequenced was naive CD4+ T cells from PBMCs. Indicated subset: CD45RA+ positively selected. The J gene is TRBJ1-2, the V gene TRBV18; maybe TRBD1 (5 bases). CDR3 protein: CASSQGEGYGYTF. CDR3 sequence (DNA): TGTGCCAGCTCACAAGGGGAGGGCTATGGCTACACCTTC.